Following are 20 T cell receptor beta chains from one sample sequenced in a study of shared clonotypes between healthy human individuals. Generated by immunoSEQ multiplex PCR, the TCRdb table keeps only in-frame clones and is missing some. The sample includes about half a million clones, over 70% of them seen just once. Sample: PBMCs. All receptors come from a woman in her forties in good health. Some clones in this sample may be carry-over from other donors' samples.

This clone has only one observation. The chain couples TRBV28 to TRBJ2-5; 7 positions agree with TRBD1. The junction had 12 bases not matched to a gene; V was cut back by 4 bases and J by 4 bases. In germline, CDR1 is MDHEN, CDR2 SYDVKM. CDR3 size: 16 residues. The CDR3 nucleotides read TGTGCCAGCAGTTCCCGGCGGACCACAGGGGTAGAGACCCAGTACTTC. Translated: CASSSRRTTGVETQYF.

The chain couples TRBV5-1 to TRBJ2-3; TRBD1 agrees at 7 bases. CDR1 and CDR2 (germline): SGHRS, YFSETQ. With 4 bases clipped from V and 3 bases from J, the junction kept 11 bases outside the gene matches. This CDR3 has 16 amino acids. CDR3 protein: CASSTGAGGRTDTQYF. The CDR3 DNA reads TGCGCCAGCAGCACCGGGGCAGGGGGTCGGACAGATACGCAGTATTTT.

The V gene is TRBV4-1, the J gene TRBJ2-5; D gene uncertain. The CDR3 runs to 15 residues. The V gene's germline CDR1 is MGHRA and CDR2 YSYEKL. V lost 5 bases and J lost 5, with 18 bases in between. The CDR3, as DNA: TGCGCCAGCAGCACCCCTGGCACAGCCAGGGAGACCCAGTACTTC. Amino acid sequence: CASSTPGTARETQYF.

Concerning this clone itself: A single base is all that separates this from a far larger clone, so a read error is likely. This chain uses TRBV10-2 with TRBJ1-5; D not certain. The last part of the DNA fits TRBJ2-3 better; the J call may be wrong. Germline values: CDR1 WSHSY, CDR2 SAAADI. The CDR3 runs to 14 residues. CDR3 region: CASSESRADQPQYF. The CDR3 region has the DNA TGCGCCAGCAGTGAATCCCGGGCAGATCAGCCCCAGTATTTT.

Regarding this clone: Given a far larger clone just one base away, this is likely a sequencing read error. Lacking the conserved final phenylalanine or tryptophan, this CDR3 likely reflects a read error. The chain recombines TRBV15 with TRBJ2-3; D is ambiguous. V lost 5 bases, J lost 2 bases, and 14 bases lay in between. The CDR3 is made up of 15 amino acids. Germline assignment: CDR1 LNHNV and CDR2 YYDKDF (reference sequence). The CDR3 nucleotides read TGTGCCACCAGCCCTTTTGGCGGAGCCACAGATACGCAGTATTCT. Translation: CATSPFGGATDTQYS.

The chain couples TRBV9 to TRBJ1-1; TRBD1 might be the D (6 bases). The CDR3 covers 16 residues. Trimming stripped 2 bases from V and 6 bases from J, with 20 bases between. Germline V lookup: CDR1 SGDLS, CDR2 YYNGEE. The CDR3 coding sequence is TGTGCCAGCAGCGTCCCCCCGAATATCCCAGGGGCTGAAGCTTTCTTT. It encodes CASSVPPNIPGAEAFF. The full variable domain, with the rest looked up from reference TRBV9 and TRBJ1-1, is DSGVTQTPKHLITATGQRVTLRCSPRSGDLSVYWYQQSLDQGLQFLIQYYNGEERAKGNILERFSAQQFPDLHSELNLSSLELGDSALYFCASSVPPNIPGAEAFFGQGTRLTVV.

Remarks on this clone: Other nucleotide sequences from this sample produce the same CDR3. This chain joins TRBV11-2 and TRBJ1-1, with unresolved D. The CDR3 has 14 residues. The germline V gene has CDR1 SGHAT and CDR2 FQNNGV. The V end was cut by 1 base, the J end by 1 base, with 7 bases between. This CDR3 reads CASSLGRGNTEAFF. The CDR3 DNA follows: TGTGCCAGCAGCTTAGGTCGAGGGAACACTGAAGCTTTCTTT.

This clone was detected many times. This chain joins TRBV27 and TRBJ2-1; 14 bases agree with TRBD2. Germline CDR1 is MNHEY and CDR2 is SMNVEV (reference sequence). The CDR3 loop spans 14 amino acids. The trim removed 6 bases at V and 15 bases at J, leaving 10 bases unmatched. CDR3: CASRAGTSGRRRFF. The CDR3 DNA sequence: TGTGCCAGCAGAGCCGGGACTAGCGGGAGACGGCGGTTCTTC.

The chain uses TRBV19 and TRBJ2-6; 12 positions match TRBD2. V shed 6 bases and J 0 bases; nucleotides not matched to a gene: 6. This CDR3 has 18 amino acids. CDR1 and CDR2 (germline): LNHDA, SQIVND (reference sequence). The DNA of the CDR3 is TGTGCCAGTAGCTCTAGCGGGAGGGCGGCCTCTGGGGCCAACGTCCTGACTTTC. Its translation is CASSSSGRAASGANVLTF.

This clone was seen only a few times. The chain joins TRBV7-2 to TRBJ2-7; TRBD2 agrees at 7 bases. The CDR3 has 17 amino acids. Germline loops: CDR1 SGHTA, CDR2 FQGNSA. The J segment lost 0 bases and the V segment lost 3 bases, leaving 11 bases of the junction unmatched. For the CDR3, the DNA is TGTGCCAGCAGCTTTTCGGGCCGCGGGAGTTCCTCCTACGAGCAGTACTTC. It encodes CASSFSGRGSSSYEQYF. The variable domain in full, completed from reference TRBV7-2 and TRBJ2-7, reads GAGVSQSPSNKVTEKGKDVELRCDPISGHTALYWYRQSLGQGLEFLIYFQGNSAPDKSGLPSDRFSAERTGGSVSTLTIQRTQQEDSAVYLCASSFSGRGSSSYEQYFGPGTRLTVT.

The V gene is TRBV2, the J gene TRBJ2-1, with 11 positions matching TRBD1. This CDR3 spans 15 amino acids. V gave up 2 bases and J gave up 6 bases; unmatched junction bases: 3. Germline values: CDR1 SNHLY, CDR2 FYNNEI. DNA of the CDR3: TGTGCCAGCAGTGAAAGGGACAGGGGGATCAATGAGCAGTTCTTC. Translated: CASSERDRGINEQFF.

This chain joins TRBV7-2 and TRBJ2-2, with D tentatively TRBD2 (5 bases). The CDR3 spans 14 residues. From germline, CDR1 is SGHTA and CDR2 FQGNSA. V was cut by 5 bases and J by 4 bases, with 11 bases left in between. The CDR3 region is CASSPAASTGELFF. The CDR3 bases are TGTGCCAGCAGCCCAGCGGCGTCCACCGGGGAGCTGTTTTTT.

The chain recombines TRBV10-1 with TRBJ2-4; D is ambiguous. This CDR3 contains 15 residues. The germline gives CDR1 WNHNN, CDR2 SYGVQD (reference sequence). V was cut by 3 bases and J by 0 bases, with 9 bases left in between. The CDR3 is CASSDSFSAKNIQYF. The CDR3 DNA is TGCGCCAGCAGTGACAGCTTTTCAGCCAAAAACATTCAGTACTTC.

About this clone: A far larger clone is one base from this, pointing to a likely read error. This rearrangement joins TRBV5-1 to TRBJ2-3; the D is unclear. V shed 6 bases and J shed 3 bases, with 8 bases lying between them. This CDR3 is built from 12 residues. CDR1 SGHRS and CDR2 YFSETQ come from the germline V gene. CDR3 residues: CASNSRTDTQYF. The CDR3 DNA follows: TGCGCCAGCAACTCGAGGACAGATACGCAGTATTTT.

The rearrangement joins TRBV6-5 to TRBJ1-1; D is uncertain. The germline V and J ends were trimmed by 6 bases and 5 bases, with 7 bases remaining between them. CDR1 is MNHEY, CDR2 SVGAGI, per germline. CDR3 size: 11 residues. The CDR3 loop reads CASRRETEAFF. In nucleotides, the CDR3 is TGTGCCAGCAGAAGAGAGACTGAAGCTTTCTTT.

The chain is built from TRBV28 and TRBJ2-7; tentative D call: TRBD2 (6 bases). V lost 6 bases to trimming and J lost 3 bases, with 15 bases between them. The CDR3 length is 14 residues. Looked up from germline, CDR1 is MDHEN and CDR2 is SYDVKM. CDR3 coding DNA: TGTGCCAGCAGCCCAAGCGGGTTGGGCTACGAGCAGTACTTC. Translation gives CASSPSGLGYEQYF.

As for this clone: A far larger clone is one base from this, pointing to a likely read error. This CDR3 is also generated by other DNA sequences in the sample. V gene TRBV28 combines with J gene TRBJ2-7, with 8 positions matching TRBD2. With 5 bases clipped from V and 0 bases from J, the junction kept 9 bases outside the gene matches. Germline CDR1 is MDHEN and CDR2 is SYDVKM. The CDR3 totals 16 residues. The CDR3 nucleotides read TGTGCCAGCAGTCCTGTCGGGAGGGCCGGCTCCTACGAGCAGTACTTC. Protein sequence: CASSPVGRAGSYEQYF.

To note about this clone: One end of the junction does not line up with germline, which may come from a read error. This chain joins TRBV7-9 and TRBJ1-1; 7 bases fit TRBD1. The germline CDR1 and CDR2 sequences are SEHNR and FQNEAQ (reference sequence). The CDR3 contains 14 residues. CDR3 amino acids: CASSQLGTEREAFF. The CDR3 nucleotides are TGCGCCAGCAGCCAACTCGGGACAGAGCGTGAAGCTTTCTTT.

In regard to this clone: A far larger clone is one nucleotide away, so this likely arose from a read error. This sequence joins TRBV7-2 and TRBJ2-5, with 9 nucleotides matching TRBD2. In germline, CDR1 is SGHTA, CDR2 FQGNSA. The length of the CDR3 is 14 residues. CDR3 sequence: CAGSFSGSQETQYF. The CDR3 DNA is TGTGCCGGCAGCTTTAGCGGGAGCCAAGAGACCCAGTACTTC. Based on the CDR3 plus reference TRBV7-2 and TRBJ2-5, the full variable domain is GAGVSQSPSNKVTEKGKDVELRCDPISGHTALYWYRQSLGQGLEFLIYFQGNSAPDKSGLPSDRFSAERTGGSVSTLTIQRTQQEDSAVYLCAGSFSGSQETQYFGPGTRLLVL.

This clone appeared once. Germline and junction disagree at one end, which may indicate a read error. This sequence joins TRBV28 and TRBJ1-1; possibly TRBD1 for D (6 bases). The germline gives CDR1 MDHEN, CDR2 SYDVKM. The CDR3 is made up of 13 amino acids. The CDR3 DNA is TGTGCCAGCAGTACGTTCAGCCTTGACAGGTTGACCTTT. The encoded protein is CASSTFSLDRLTF.